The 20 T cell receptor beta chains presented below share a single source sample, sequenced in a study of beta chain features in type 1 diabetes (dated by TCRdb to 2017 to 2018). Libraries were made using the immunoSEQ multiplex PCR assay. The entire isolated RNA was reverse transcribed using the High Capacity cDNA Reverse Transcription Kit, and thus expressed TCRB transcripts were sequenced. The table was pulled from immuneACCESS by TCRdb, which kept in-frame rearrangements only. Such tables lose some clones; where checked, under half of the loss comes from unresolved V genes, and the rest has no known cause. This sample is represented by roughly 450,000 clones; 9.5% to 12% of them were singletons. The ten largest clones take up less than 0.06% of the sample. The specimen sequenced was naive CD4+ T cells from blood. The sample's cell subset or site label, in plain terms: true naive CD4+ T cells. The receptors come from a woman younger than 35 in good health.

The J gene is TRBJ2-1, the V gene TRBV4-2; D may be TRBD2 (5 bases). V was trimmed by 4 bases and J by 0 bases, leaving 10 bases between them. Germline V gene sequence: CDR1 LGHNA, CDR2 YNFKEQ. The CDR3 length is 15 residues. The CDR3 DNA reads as TGTGCCAGCAGCCCTTTGGGGAGCTCCTACAATGAGCAGTTCTTC. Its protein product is CASSPLGSSYNEQFF.

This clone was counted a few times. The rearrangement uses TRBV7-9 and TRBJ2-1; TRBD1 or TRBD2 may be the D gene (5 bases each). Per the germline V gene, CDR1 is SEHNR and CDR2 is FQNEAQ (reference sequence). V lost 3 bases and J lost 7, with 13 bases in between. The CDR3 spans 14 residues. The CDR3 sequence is CASSFSGSGNEQFF. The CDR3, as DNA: TGTGCCAGCAGCTTCTCAGGGAGTGGGAATGAGCAGTTCTTC.

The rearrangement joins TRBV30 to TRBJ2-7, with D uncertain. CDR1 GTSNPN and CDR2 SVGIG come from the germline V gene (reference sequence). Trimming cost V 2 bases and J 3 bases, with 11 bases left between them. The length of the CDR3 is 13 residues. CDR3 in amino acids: CAWSKSIGYEQYF. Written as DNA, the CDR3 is TGTGCCTGGAGTAAGTCGATCGGCTACGAGCAGTACTTC.

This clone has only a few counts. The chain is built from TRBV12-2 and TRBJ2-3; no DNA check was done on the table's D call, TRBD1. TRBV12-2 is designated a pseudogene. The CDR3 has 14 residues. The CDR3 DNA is TGTGCAAGTCGCTACTTCTGGGGCGCAGATACGCAGTATTTT. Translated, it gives CASRYFWGADTQYF.

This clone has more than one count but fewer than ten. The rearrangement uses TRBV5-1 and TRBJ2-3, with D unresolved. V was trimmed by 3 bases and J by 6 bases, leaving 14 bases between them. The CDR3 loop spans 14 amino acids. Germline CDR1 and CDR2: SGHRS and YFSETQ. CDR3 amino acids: CASSYNRPRDTQYF. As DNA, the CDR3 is TGCGCCAGCAGCTATAATCGGCCCAGGGATACGCAGTATTTT.

The CDR3 DNA sequence: TGTGCCAGCAGCCATCGACAGGGGGAGGAAAAACTGTTTTTT. It specifies CASSHRQGEEKLFF. The genes are TRBV11-1 and TRBJ1-4; TRBD1 matches 9 bases. The V and J ends lost 5 bases and 8 bases, in that order; junction bases with no gene match: 6. Germline CDR1 is SGHAT and CDR2 is FQDESV (reference sequence). The CDR3 has 14 amino acids.

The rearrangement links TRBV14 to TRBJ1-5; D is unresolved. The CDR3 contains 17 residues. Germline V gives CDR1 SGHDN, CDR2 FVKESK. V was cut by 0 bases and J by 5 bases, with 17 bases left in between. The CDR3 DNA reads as TGTGCCAGCAGCCAAGATATTGGATTGAGGTTTCATCAGCCCCAGCATTTT. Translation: CASSQDIGLRFHQPQHF. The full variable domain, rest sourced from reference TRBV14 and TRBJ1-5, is EAGVTQFPSHSVIEKGQTVTLRCDPISGHDNLYWYRRVMGKEIKFLLHFVKESKQDESGMPNNRFLAERTGGTYSTLKVQPAELEDSGVYFCASSQDIGLRFHQPQHFGDGTRLSIL.

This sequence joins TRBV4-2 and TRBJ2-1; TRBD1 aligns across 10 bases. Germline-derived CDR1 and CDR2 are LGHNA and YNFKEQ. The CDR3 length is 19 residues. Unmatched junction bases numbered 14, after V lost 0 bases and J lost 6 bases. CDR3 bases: TGTGCCAGCAGCCAAGATATCGTCCCGGGACAGGGGACTCGCAATGAGCAGTTCTTC. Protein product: CASSQDIVPGQGTRNEQFF.

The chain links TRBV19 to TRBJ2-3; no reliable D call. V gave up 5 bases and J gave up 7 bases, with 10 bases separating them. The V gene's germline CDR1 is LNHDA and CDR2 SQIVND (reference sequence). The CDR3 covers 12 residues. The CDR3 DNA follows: TGTGCCAGTAGTCTAACCTCCTATACGCAGTATTTT. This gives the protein CASSLTSYTQYF. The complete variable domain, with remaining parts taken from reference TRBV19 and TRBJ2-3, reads DGGITQSPKYLFRKEGQNVTLSCEQNLNHDAMYWYRQDPGQGLRLIYYSQIVNDFQKGDIAEGYSVSREKKESFPLTVTSAQKNPTAFYLCASSLTSYTQYFGPGTRLTVL.

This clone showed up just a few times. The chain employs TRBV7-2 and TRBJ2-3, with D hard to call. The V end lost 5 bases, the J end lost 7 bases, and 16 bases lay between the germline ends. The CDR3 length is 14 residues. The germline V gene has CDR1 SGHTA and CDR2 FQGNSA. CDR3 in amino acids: CASSPRASANTQYF. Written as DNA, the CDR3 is TGTGCCAGCAGCCCAAGGGCCTCCGCGAATACGCAGTATTTT.

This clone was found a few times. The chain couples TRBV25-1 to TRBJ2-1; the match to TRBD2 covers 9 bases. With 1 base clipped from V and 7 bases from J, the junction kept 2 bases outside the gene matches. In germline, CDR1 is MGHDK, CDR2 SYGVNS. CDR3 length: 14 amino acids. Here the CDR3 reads CASSEFLAGNEQFF. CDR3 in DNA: TGTGCCAGCAGTGAATTTCTAGCGGGGAATGAGCAGTTCTTC.

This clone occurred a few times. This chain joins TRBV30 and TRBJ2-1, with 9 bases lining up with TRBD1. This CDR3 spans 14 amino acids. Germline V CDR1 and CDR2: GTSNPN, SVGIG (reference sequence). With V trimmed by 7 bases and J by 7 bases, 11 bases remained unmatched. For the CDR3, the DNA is TGTGCCTCGAGCCCGGGGACAGGGAGGAATGAGCAGTTCTTC. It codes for CASSPGTGRNEQFF.

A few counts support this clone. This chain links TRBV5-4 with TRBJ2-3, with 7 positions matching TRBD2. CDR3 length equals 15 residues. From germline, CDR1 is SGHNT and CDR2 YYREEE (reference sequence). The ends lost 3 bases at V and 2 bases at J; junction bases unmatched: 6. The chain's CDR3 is CASSSPGLFTDTQYF. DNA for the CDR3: TGTGCCAGCAGCTCGCCGGGACTATTCACAGATACGCAGTATTTT.

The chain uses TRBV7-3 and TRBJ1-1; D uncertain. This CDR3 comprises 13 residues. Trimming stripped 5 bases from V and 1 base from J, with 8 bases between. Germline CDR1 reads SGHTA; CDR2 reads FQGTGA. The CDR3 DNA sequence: TGTGCCAGCAGCCCCAGGCGGAACACTGAAGCTTTCTTT. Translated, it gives CASSPRRNTEAFF.

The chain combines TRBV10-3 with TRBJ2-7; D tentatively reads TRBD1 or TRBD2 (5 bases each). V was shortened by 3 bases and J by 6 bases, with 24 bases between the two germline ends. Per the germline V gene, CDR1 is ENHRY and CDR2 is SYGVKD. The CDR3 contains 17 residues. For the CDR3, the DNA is TGTGCCATCAGTGAACAGTCTTTGGGATCGCCCGGGGCCGAGCAGTACTTC. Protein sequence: CAISEQSLGSPGAEQYF.

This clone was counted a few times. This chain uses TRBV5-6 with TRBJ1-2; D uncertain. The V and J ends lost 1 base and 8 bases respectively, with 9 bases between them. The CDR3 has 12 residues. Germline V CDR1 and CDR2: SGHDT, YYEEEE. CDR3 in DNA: TGTGCCAGCAGCTTGAGGGTGCGGGGCTACACCTTC. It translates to CASSLRVRGYTF.

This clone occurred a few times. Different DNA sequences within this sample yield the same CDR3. The CDR3 protein is CASSLGRYEQYF. The CDR3 coding sequence is TGTGCCAGCAGCTTGGGGAGATACGAGCAGTACTTC. The chain couples TRBV5-6 to TRBJ2-7; D ambiguous. Germline lookup yields CDR1 SGHDT and CDR2 YYEEEE. V gave up 0 bases and J gave up 4 bases, with 5 bases separating them. This CDR3 is built from 12 residues.

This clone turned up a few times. As DNA, the CDR3 is TGCGCCAGCACATATAGCGGGACATTAGCGGGAGAGCAGTACTTC. Translating gives CASTYSGTLAGEQYF. The chain is built from TRBV5-1 and TRBJ2-7, with 8 bases identical to TRBD2. Germline V gives CDR1 SGHRS, CDR2 YFSETQ. The length of the CDR3 is 15 residues. V shed 6 bases, J shed 7 bases, and the junction held 15 bases outside the gene matches.

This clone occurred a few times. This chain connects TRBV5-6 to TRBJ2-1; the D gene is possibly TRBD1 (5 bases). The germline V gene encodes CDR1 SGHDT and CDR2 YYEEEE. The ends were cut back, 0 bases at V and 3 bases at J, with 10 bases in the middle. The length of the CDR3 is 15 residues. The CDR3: CASSLVGLDYNEQFF. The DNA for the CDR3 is TGTGCCAGCAGCTTGGTGGGGCTCGACTACAATGAGCAGTTCTTC.

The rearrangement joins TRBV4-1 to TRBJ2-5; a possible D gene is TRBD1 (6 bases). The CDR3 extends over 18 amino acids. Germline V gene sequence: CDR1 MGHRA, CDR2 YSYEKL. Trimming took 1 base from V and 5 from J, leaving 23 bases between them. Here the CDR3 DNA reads TGCGCCAGCAGCCAAGCCCAGCTGGGGACACAGGGTAGGGAGACCCAGTACTTC. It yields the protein CASSQAQLGTQGRETQYF.